The clone carrying this TCR beta chain was recorded at least ten times. Its antigen remains unidentified. This sample stems from a study of Graves' ophthalmopathy and Graves' hyperthyroidism. General observations from the study: Blood repertoires reportedly contained most expanded thyroid clonotypes above 0.001 frequency.

Amplification targeted the TCR beta CDR3 regions, with RNA transcripts as the source material. The authors performed first-round RT-PCR with HTBI primers and then a second-round multiplex PCR. TCRdb re-derived calls from the multiplex PCR reads in MiXCR, one entry per CDR3 protein. The sample includes roughly 400,000 distinct CDR3 sequences, 15% to 20% of them seen just once. The junction had 10 bases not matched to a gene; V was cut back by 4 bases and J by 8 bases. The CDR3 runs to 15 residues. From germline, CDR1 is SEHNR and CDR2 FQNEAQ (reference sequence). This clonotype originated in a woman aged 18 to 35 with Graves' ophthalmopathy. This rearrangement joins TRBV7-9 to TRBJ2-5, with 10 nucleotides matching TRBD1. The sample taken for sequencing was peripheral blood. CDR3 sequence reads: CASSSRGQGQFTQYF. The CDR3 coding sequence is TGTGCCAGCAGCTCACGGGGACAGGGGCAGTTTACCCAGTACTTC.